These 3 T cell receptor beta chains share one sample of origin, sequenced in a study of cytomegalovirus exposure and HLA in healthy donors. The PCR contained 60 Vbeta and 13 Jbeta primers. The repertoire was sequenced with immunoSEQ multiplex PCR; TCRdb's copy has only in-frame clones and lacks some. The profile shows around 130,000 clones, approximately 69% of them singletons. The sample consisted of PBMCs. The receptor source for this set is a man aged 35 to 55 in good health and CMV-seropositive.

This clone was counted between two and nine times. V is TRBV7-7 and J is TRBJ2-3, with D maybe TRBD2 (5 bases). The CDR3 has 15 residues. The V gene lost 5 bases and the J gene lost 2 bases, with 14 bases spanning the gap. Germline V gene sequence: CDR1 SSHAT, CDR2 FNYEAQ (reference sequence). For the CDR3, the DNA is TGTGCCAGCAGCGCGGGTTCAGGAGTCACAGATACGCAGTATTTT. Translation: CASSAGSGVTDTQYF.

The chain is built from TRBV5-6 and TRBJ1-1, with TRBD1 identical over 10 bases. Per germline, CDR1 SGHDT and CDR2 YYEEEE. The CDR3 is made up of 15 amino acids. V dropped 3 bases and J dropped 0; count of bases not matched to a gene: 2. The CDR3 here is CASSSDRGLNTEAFF. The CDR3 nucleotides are TGTGCCAGCAGCTCCGACAGGGGGCTGAACACTGAAGCTTTCTTT.

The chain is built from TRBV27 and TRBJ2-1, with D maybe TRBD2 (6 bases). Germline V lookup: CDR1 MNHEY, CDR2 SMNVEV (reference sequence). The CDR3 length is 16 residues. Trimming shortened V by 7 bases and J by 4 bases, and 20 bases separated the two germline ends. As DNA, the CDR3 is TGTGCCAGCACCACAGGATCGGCGGGAATTTACAATGAGCAGTTCTTC. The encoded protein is CASTTGSAGIYNEQFF.